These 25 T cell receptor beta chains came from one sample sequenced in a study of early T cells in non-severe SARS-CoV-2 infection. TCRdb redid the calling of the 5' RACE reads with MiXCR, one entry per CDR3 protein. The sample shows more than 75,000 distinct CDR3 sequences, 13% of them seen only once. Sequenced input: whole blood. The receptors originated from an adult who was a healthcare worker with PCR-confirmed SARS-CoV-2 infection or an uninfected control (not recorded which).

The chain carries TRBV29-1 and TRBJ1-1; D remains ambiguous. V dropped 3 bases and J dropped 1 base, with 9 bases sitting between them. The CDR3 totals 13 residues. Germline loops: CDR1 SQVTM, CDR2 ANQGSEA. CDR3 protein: CSVEYDRNTEAFF. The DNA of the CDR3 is TGCAGCGTTGAGTACGATAGGAACACTGAAGCTTTCTTT.

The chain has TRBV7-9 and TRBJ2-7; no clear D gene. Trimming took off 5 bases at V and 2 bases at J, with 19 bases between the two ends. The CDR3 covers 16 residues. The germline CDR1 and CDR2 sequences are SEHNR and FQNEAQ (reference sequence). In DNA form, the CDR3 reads TGTGCCAGCAGCCACCGGGCCGACATTAATCCCTACGAGCAGTACTTC. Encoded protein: CASSHRADINPYEQYF.

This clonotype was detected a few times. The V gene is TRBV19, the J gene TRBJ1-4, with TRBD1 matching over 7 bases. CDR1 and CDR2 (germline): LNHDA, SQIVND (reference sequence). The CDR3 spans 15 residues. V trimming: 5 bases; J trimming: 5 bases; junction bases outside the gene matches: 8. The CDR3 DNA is TGTGCCAGTAGTGCCAGACAGGGCATGAATGAAAAACTGTTTTTT. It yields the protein CASSARQGMNEKLFF.

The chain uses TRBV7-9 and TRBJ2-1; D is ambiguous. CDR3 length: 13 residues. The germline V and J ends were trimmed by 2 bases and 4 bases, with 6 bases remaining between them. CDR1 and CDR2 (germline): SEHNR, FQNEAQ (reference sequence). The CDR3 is CASSLIGYNEQFF. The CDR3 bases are TGTGCCAGCAGCTTAATCGGATACAATGAGCAGTTCTTC.

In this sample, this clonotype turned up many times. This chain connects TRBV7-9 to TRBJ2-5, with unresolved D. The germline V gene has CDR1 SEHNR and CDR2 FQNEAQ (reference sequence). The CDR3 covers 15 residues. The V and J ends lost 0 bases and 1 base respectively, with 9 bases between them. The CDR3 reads CASSLAVGLQETQYF. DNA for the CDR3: TGTGCCAGCAGCTTAGCGGTCGGCCTCCAAGAGACCCAGTACTTC. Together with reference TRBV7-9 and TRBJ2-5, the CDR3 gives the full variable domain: DTGVSQNPRHKITKRGQNVTFRCDPISEHNRLYWYRQTLGQGPEFLTYFQNEAQLEKSRLLSDRFSAERPKGSFSTLEIQRTEQGDSAMYLCASSLAVGLQETQYFGPGTRLLVL.

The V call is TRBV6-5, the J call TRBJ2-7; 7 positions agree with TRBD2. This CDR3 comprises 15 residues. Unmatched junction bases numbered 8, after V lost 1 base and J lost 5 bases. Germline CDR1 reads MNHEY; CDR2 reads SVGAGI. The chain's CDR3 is CASSYLTGGSHEQYF. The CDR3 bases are TGTGCCAGCAGTTACTTAACGGGAGGAAGCCACGAGCAGTACTTC.

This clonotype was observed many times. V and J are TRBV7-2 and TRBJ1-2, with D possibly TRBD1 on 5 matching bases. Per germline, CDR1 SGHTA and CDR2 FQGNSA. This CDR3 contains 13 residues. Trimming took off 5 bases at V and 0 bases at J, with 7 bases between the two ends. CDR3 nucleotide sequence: TGTGCCAGCAGCGTACAGGCTAACTATGGCTACACCTTC. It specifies CASSVQANYGYTF.

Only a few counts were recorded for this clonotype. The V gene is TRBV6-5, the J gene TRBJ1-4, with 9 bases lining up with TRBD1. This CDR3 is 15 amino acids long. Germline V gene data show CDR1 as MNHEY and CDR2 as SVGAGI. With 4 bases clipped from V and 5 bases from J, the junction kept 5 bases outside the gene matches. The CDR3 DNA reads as TGTGCCAGCAGTTTCTGGACAGGGGCGAATGAAAAACTGTTTTTT. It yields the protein CASSFWTGANEKLFF.

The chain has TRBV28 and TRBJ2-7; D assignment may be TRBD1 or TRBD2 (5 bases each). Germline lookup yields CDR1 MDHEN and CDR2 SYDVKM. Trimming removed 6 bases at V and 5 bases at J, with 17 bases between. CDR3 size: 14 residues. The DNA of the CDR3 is TGTGCCAGCAGGATGGGACCCTCTGGGGACGAGCAGTACTTC. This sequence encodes CASRMGPSGDEQYF. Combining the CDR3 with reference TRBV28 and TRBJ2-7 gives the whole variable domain DVKVTQSSRYLVKRTGEKVFLECVQDMDHENMFWYRQDPGLGLRLIYFSYDVKMKEKGDIPEGYSVSREKKERFSLILESASTNQTSMYLCASRMGPSGDEQYFGPGTRLTVT.

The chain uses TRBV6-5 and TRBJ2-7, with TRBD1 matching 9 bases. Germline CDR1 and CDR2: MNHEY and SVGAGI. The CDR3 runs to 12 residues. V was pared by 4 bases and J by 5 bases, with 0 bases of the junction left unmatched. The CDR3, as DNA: TGTGCCAGCAGTTGGACAGGGGACGAGCAGTACTTC. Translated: CASSWTGDEQYF.

CDR3 coding DNA: TGTGCCACCAGGGGGGGAGGGCCGTACACCGGGGAGCTGTTTTTT. It codes for CATRGGGPYTGELFF. The chain recombines TRBV28 with TRBJ2-2; D may match TRBD1 or TRBD2 (7 bases each). Deletions cut 10 bases from V and 3 bases from J, with 18 bases between. The CDR3 totals 15 residues. Germline CDR1 is MDHEN and CDR2 is SYDVKM. The whole variable domain, remainder taken from reference TRBV28 and TRBJ2-2, is DVKVTQSSRYLVKRTGEKVFLECVQDMDHENMFWYRQDPGLGLRLIYFSYDVKMKEKGDIPEGYSVSREKKERFSLILESASTNQTSMYLCATRGGGPYTGELFFGEGSRLTVL.

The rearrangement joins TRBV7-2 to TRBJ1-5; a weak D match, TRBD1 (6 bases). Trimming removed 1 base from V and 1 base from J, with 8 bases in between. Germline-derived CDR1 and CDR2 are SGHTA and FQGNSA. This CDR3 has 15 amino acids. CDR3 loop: CASSLGGASNQPQHF. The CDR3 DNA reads TGTGCCAGCAGCTTAGGGGGGGCGAGCAATCAGCCCCAGCATTTT.

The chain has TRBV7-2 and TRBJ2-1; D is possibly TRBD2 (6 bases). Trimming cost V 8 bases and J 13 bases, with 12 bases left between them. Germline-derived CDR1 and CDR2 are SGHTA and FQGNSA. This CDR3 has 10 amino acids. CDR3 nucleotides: TGTGCCAGCGGCCGGGACTCACAGTTCTTC. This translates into CASGRDSQFF.

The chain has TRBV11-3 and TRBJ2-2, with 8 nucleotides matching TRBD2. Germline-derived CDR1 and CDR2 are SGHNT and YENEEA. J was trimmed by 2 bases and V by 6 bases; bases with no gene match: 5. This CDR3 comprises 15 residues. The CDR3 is CASSSGGGNTGELFF. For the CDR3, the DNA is TGTGCCAGCAGTTCGGGAGGGGGTAACACCGGGGAGCTGTTTTTT. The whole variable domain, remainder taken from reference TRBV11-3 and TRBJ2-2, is EAGVVQSPRYKIIEKKQPVAFWCNPISGHNTLYWYLQNLGQGPELLIRYENEEAVDDSQLPKDRFSAERLKGVDSTLKIQPAELGDSAVYLCASSSGGGNTGELFFGEGSRLTVL.

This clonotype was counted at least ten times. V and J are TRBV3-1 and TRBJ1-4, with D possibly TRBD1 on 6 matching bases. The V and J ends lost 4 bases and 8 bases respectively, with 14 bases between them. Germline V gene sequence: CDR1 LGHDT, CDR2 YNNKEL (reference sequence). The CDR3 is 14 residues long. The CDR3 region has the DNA TGTGCCAGCAGCCTCCGGACAGTTCGAGAAAAACTGTTTTTT. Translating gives CASSLRTVREKLFF.

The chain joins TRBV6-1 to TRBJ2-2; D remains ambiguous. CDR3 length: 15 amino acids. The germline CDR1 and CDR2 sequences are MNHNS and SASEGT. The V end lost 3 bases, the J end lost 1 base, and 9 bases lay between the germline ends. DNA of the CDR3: TGTGCCAGCAGTGAGGGCCTAGTGAACACCGGGGAGCTGTTTTTT. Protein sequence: CASSEGLVNTGELFF.

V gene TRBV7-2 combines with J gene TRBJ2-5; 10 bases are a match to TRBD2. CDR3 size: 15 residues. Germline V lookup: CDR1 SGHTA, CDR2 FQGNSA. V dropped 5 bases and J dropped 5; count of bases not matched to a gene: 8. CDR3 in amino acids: CASSAGTSALETQYF. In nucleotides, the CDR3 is TGTGCCAGCAGCGCCGGGACTAGCGCCCTCGAGACCCAGTACTTC.

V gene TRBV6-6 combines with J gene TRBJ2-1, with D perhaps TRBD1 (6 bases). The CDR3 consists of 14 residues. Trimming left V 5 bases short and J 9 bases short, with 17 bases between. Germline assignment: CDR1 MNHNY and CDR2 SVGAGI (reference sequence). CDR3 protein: CASSILNIGGEQFF. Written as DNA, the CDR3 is TGTGCCAGCAGTATTCTAAATATAGGGGGTGAGCAGTTCTTC.

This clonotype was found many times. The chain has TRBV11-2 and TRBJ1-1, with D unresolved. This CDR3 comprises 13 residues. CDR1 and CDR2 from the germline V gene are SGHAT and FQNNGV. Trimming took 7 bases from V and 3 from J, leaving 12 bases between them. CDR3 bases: TGTGCCAGCAACCACATCCCGGACACTGAAGCTTTCTTT. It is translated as CASNHIPDTEAFF.

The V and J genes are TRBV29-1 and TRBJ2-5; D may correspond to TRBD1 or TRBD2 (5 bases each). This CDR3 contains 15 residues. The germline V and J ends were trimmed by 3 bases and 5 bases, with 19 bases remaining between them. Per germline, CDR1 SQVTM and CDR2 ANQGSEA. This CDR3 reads CSVETARTRGETQYF. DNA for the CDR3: TGCAGCGTTGAGACAGCCCGGACCCGAGGGGAGACCCAGTACTTC.

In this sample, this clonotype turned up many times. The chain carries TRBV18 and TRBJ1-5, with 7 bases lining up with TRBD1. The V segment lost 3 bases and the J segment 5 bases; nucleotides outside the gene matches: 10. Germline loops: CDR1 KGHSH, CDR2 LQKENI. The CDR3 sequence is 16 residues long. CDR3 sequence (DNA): TGTGCCAGCTCACCCGGGGCAGGGACAGTGTATCAGCCCCAGCATTTT. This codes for CASSPGAGTVYQPQHF.

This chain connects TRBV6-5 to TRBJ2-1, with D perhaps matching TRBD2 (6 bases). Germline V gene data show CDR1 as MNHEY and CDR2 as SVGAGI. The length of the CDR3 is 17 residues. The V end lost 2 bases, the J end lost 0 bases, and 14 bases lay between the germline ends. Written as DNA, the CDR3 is TGTGCCAGCAGTTACACTCCTGGGGGGAACTCCTACAATGAGCAGTTCTTC. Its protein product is CASSYTPGGNSYNEQFF.

For the CDR3, the DNA is TGCAGTGCTGCCACAGGGGGGTGGAATGAAAAACTGTTTTTT. It encodes CSAATGGWNEKLFF. The V and J genes are TRBV20-1 and TRBJ1-4, with 8 nucleotides matching TRBD1. The CDR3 length is 14 residues. The ends lost 5 bases at V and 5 bases at J; junction bases unmatched: 7. Germline CDR1 is DFQATT and CDR2 is SNEGSKA (reference sequence).

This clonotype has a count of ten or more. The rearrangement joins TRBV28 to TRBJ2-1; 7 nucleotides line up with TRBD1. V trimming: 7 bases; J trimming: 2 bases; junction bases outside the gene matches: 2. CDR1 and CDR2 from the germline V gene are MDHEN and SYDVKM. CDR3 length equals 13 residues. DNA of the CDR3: TGTGCCAGCAAGGGACAGCCCTACAATGAGCAGTTCTTC. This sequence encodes CASKGQPYNEQFF.

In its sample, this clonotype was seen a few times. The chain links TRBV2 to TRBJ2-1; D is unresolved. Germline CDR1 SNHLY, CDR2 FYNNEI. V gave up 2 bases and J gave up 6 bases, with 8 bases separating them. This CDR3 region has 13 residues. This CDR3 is CASSELVGNEQFF. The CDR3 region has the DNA TGTGCCAGCAGTGAACTCGTTGGCAATGAGCAGTTCTTC.